These 21 T cell receptor beta chains were all obtained from the same sample, sequenced in a study of blood T cell repertoires in COVID-19. Clones were sequenced by immunoSEQ multiplex PCR, and TCRdb holds only the in-frame ones, with some missing. Of approximately 260,000 clones listed, roughly 87% are singletons. The sample was PBMCs or T cells enriched from blood (not recorded which). These receptor sequences come from a woman aged 25-40 years with acute COVID-19.

The chain recombines TRBV7-8 with TRBJ1-4; a possible D gene is TRBD1 (5 bases). Germline V gene data show CDR1 as SGHVS and CDR2 as FQNEAQ. V dropped 3 bases and J dropped 0 bases, with 14 bases sitting between them. The CDR3 is made up of 17 amino acids. For the CDR3, the DNA is TGTGCCAGCAGCTTGGCGCGACAGTCTGCAACTAATGAAAAACTGTTTTTT. Translation gives CASSLARQSATNEKLFF.

The chain is built from TRBV18 and TRBJ1-6; no reliable D call. This CDR3 region has 13 residues. Trimming cost V 5 bases and J 14 bases, with 16 bases left between them. CDR1 is KGHSH and CDR2 is LQKENI in the germline V gene. The CDR3 DNA is TGTGCCAGCTCAACAGACGGTCCTTCCGCCCTCCACTTT. It encodes CASSTDGPSALHF.

The CDR3 coding sequence is TGTGCCAGCAGCCCCCGGAGACGGGCAGATACGCAGTATTTT. It encodes CASSPRRRADTQYF. The gene calls are TRBV3-1 (or the pseudogene TRBV3-2) and TRBJ2-3; the D is unclear. Germline V gene data show CDR1 as LGHDT and CDR2 as YNNKEL (reference sequence). V lost 4 bases and J 4 bases, leaving 12 bases between the germline ends. This CDR3 has 14 residues.

The gene calls are TRBV19 and TRBJ2-1, with D perhaps TRBD1 (6 bases). The ends were cut back, 1 base at V and 3 bases at J, with 16 bases in the middle. This CDR3 has 17 residues. Germline assignment: CDR1 LNHDA and CDR2 SQIVND (reference sequence). The CDR3 region has the DNA TGTGCCAGTAGTATAGGAATACAGGGCAGGTTCTACAATGAGCAGTTCTTC. Translating it yields CASSIGIQGRFYNEQFF.

V gene TRBV15 combines with J gene TRBJ2-3; D perhaps matches TRBD1 (6 bases). CDR1 and CDR2 (germline): LNHNV, YYDKDF (reference sequence). V was shortened by 0 bases and J by 0 bases, with 16 bases between the two germline ends. The CDR3 sequence is 18 residues long. Here the CDR3 reads CATSREGPGETSTDTQYF. CDR3 DNA sequence: TGTGCCACCAGCAGAGAAGGGCCAGGGGAGACGAGCACAGATACGCAGTATTTT.

The chain uses TRBV19 and TRBJ2-4, with 8 bases aligning to TRBD2. Trimming took 4 bases from V and 2 from J; bases not matched to a gene: 7. The germline V gene encodes CDR1 LNHDA and CDR2 SQIVND (reference sequence). The CDR3 runs to 16 residues. The CDR3: CASSNLAGTTKNIQYF. The CDR3 DNA is TGTGCCAGTAGTAACTTAGCGGGAACGACCAAAAACATTCAGTACTTC.

The V gene is TRBV3-1 (or the pseudogene TRBV3-2), the J gene TRBJ2-3, with D possibly being TRBD2 (5 bases). V lost 4 bases, J lost 0 bases, and 11 bases lay in between. The germline V gene has CDR1 LGHDT and CDR2 YNNKEL (reference sequence). The CDR3 is 15 residues long. CDR3 in DNA: TGTGCCAGCAGCCCGGGCCGCGGGAGCACAGATACGCAGTATTTT. It encodes CASSPGRGSTDTQYF.

V gene TRBV29-1 combines with J gene TRBJ2-1, with 11 bases aligning to TRBD2. Trimming took 6 bases from V and 13 from J; bases not matched to a gene: 14. This CDR3 region has 14 residues. Germline CDR1 reads SQVTM; CDR2 reads ANQGSEA. The CDR3 loop is CSVELAGGWGIQFF. Written as DNA, the CDR3 is TGCAGCGTGGAATTAGCGGGAGGGTGGGGTATACAGTTCTTC.

This clone qualifies as medium-sized (0.01 to 0.1%). The chain carries TRBV15 and TRBJ2-5, with 8 bases lining up with TRBD2. The CDR3 is 13 residues long. V trimming: 5 bases; J trimming: 5 bases; junction bases outside the gene matches: 4. Germline values: CDR1 LNHNV, CDR2 YYDKDF (reference sequence). As DNA, the CDR3 is TGTGCCACCAGCTGGATAGCGGGGGAGACCCAGTACTTC. It yields the protein CATSWIAGETQYF.

This rearrangement joins TRBV5-6 to TRBJ2-5, with 9 nucleotides matching TRBD1. With V trimmed by 5 bases and J by 4 bases, 3 bases remained unmatched. The CDR3 sequence is 13 residues long. The germline V gene has CDR1 SGHDT and CDR2 YYEEEE. The CDR3 sequence is CASRDRGRETQYF. CDR3 sequence (DNA): TGTGCCAGCAGGGACAGGGGTCGAGAGACCCAGTACTTC.

The V and J genes are TRBV28 and TRBJ2-2; the match to TRBD1 covers 8 bases. With 2 bases clipped from V and 2 bases from J, the junction kept 4 bases outside the gene matches. The length of the CDR3 is 16 residues. Germline V gene sequence: CDR1 MDHEN, CDR2 SYDVKM. CDR3 coding DNA: TGTGCCAGCAGTTTACATCAGGGGGCTAACACCGGGGAGCTGTTTTTT. This sequence encodes CASSLHQGANTGELFF.

CDR3 coding DNA: TGTGCCAGCAGTGAAGGGACCCTAGCGTTTTACAATGAGCAGTTCTTC. Amino acids: CASSEGTLAFYNEQFF. The J gene is TRBJ2-1, the V gene TRBV2, with a possible D match to TRBD2 (6 bases). The CDR3 length is 16 residues. V was pared by 1 base and J by 4 bases, with 14 bases between. Germline V CDR1 and CDR2: SNHLY, FYNNEI.

This rearrangement joins TRBV4-1 to TRBJ1-6; unclear D gene. V dropped 0 bases and J dropped 0 bases, with 9 bases sitting between them. Germline-derived CDR1 and CDR2 are MGHRA and YSYEKL. This CDR3 has 17 amino acids. In DNA, the CDR3 is TGCGCCAGCAGCCAAGAAAACCTAAGCTCCTATAATTCACCCCTCCACTTT. Translating gives CASSQENLSSYNSPLHF.

The chain recombines TRBV27 with TRBJ1-4; weak D call: TRBD1 (6 bases). Per germline, CDR1 MNHEY and CDR2 SMNVEV (reference sequence). The CDR3 is 15 residues long. Trimming took 4 bases from V and 3 from J, leaving 12 bases between them. The CDR3 DNA reads as TGTGCCAGCAGTTCAACAGGGCGAGCTAATGAAAAACTGTTTTTT. It translates to CASSSTGRANEKLFF.

The rearrangement joins TRBV3-1 (or the pseudogene TRBV3-2) to TRBJ1-2, with 8 bases fitting TRBD1. CDR1 is LGHDT, CDR2 YNNKEL, per germline (reference sequence). V was pared by 4 bases and J by 6 bases, with 13 bases of the junction left unmatched. The CDR3 runs 16 residues. The CDR3 loop is CASSRRTTQGEDGYTF. The CDR3 DNA follows: TGTGCCAGCAGCCGACGGACCACACAGGGGGAAGATGGCTACACCTTC.

About this clone: A much larger clone differs by one base, so this may be a read error. CDR3 sequence: CASSQDTGNTEAFF. CDR3 sequence (DNA): TGTGCCAGCAGCCAAGATACGGGGAACACTGAAGCTTTCTTT. The rearrangement joins TRBV7-6 to TRBJ1-1; D unclear. V was trimmed by 5 bases and J by 1 base, leaving 11 bases between them. This CDR3 has 14 residues. The germline CDR1 and CDR2 sequences are SGHVS and FNYEAQ.

This clone appeared once. The chain is built from TRBV5-1 and TRBJ1-1, with 7 bases identical to TRBD1. CDR1 SGHRS and CDR2 YFSETQ come from the germline V gene. This CDR3 has 14 residues. The trim removed 4 bases at V and 4 bases at J, leaving 7 bases unmatched. The CDR3 coding sequence is TGCGCCAGCAGCCCCGGGACAGTGGGCACTGAAGCTTTCTTT. Translating gives CASSPGTVGTEAFF. Full variable domain (rest looked up from reference TRBV5-1 and TRBJ1-1): KAGVTQTPRYLIKTRGQQVTLSCSPISGHRSVSWYQQTPGQGLQFLFEYFSETQRNKGNFPGRFSGRQFSNSRSEMNVSTLELGDSALYLCASSPGTVGTEAFFGQGTRLTVV.

J is TRBJ1-2 and V is TRBV5-4; no reliable D call. This CDR3 is built from 14 residues. V shed 0 bases and J shed 2 bases, with 8 bases lying between them. Germline V lookup: CDR1 SGHNT, CDR2 YYREEE (reference sequence). This CDR3 reads CASSLAMRNYGYTF. The CDR3 DNA is TGTGCCAGCAGCTTGGCAATGAGGAACTATGGCTACACCTTC.

The gene calls are TRBV5-1 and TRBJ1-1, with 8 bases fitting TRBD1. V lost 4 bases, J lost 11 bases, and 13 bases stayed unmatched. Germline values: CDR1 SGHRS, CDR2 YFSETQ. The CDR3 extends over 14 amino acids. Written as DNA, the CDR3 is TGCGCCAGCAGCACCAGAACAGGGGGACTCTACGCTTTCTTT. Amino acids: CASSTRTGGLYAFF. The full variable domain, rest sourced from reference TRBV5-1 and TRBJ1-1, is KAGVTQTPRYLIKTRGQQVTLSCSPISGHRSVSWYQQTPGQGLQFLFEYFSETQRNKGNFPGRFSGRQFSNSRSEMNVSTLELGDSALYLCASSTRTGGLYAFFGQGTRLTVV.

The gene calls are TRBV28 and TRBJ1-5; 7 nucleotides agree with TRBD1. Germline V CDR1 and CDR2: MDHEN, SYDVKM. The CDR3 runs to 14 residues. V was clipped by 5 bases and J by 4 bases; unmatched bases: 5. This CDR3 is CASSIWTGNQPQHF. The CDR3 DNA reads TGTGCCAGCAGTATCTGGACAGGTAATCAGCCCCAGCATTTT.

The chain uses TRBV6-5 and TRBJ2-7; 8 bases line up with TRBD1. With 7 bases clipped from V and 7 bases from J, the junction kept 12 bases outside the gene matches. The CDR3 has 14 residues. The germline CDR1 and CDR2 sequences are MNHEY and SVGAGI. CDR3 region: CASTGTGPPGEQYF. The CDR3 nucleotides read TGTGCCAGCACCGGGACAGGACCCCCGGGGGAGCAGTACTTC.